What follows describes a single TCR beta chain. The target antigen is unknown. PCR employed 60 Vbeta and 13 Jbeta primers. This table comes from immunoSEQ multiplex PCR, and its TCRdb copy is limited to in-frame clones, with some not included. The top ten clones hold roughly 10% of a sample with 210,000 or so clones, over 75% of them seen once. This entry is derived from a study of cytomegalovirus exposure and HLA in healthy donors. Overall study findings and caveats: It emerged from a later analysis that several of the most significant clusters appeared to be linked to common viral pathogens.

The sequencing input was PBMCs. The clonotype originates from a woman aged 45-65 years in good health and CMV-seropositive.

CDR3 nucleotide sequence: TGCGCCAGCAGTGAGGTCCGGGGCGAGCAGTACTTC. Protein product: CASSEVRGEQYF. This chain uses TRBV10-2 with TRBJ2-7; a possible D gene is TRBD2 (5 bases). This CDR3 contains 12 residues. Germline V gene lookup returns CDR1 WSHSY and CDR2 SAAADI. V lost 2 bases and J lost 6, with 8 bases in between.